The 21 T cell receptor beta chains presented below share a single source sample, sequenced in a study of sequential checkpoint blockade in melanoma. TCRdb keeps only in-frame clones here, not all; method: immunoSEQ multiplex PCR. The sample holds around 18,000 clones, roughly 70% seen once. The treatment denotes: randomized to nivolumab then ipilimumab (arm A) or the reverse (arm B). This sample comprised CD8+ T cells sorted from blood (inferred from file names), obtained from a patient given nivolumab and ipilimumab in sequence. All receptors derive from a human donor with melanoma.

This chain uses TRBV9 with TRBJ2-3; D uncertain. CDR3 size: 14 residues. In germline, CDR1 is SGDLS, CDR2 YYNGEE. The ends were cut back, 2 bases at V and 3 bases at J, with 10 bases in the middle. Here the CDR3 reads CASSVARITDTQYF. Here the CDR3 DNA reads TGTGCCAGCAGCGTTGCCAGGATAACAGATACGCAGTATTTT.

In this sample, this clone turned up once. The rearrangement joins TRBV5-6 to TRBJ1-2; D gene uncertain. Germline values: CDR1 SGHDT, CDR2 YYEEEE. This CDR3 is 12 amino acids long. V was shortened by 3 bases and J by 8 bases, with 11 bases between the two germline ends. CDR3 bases: TGTGCCAGCAGCTCGACGCCCGGGGGCTACACCTTC. This gives the protein CASSSTPGGYTF.

The chain is built from TRBV14 and TRBJ2-1; a weak D match, TRBD2 (5 bases). Deletions cut 2 bases from V and 5 bases from J, with 19 bases between. This CDR3 has 17 residues. Germline CDR1 is SGHDN and CDR2 is FVKESK. CDR3 sequence (DNA): TGTGCCAGCAGCCAAAAGGGAGCCCTTAGACTGAACAATGAGCAGTTCTTC. It translates to CASSQKGALRLNNEQFF.

The chain employs TRBV4-1 and TRBJ1-2; D not certain. The CDR3 covers 17 residues. V was cut by 0 bases and J by 3 bases, with 17 bases left in between. CDR1 MGHRA and CDR2 YSYEKL come from the germline V gene. CDR3: CASSQDNPEGPYYGYTF. The CDR3 DNA reads TGCGCCAGCAGCCAAGATAACCCTGAGGGTCCCTACTATGGCTACACCTTC.

The V call is TRBV27, the J call TRBJ2-7, with no clear D. This CDR3 has 14 residues. The ends were cut back, 0 bases at V and 3 bases at J, with 9 bases in the middle. Germline V gene lookup returns CDR1 MNHEY and CDR2 SMNVEV (reference sequence). This CDR3 reads CASSLSSEHYEQYF. CDR3 bases: TGTGCCAGCAGTTTATCTTCTGAACACTACGAGCAGTACTTC.

The chain recombines TRBV7-2 with TRBJ1-4; D gene uncertain. The germline V gene has CDR1 SGHTA and CDR2 FQGNSA. Trimming left V 5 bases short and J 4 bases short, with 8 bases between. The CDR3 covers 13 residues. CDR3 sequence: CASSRVLNEKLFF. CDR3 DNA: TGTGCCAGCAGCCGGGTTCTTAATGAAAAACTGTTTTTT. The whole variable domain, remainder taken from reference TRBV7-2 and TRBJ1-4, is GAGVSQSPSNKVTEKGKDVELRCDPISGHTALYWYRQSLGQGLEFLIYFQGNSAPDKSGLPSDRFSAERTGGSVSTLTIQRTQQEDSAVYLCASSRVLNEKLFFGSGTQLSVL.

V usage is TRBV11-3 and J usage is TRBJ2-1; 12 nucleotides align to TRBD2. This CDR3 has 16 residues. V shed 5 bases, J shed 2 bases, and the junction held 4 bases outside the gene matches. Germline CDR1 SGHNT, CDR2 YENEEA. CDR3 in DNA: TGTGCCAGCAGCACCAGACTAGCGGGGGCCTACAATGAGCAGTTCTTC. Translated: CASSTRLAGAYNEQFF.

A single count supports this clone. The chain uses TRBV7-9 and TRBJ2-3, with a weak D call TRBD2 (5 bases). V lost 5 bases and J lost 0, with 15 bases in between. The CDR3 is made up of 16 amino acids. Germline V gene sequence: CDR1 SEHNR, CDR2 FQNEAQ (reference sequence). CDR3 coding DNA: TGTGCCAGCAGCCCCCCTTCCGGGGTTAGCACAGATACGCAGTATTTT. Protein sequence: CASSPPSGVSTDTQYF. The full variable domain, with the rest looked up from reference TRBV7-9 and TRBJ2-3, is DTGVSQNPRHKITKRGQNVTFRCDPISEHNRLYWYRQTLGQGPEFLTYFQNEAQLEKSRLLSDRFSAERPKGSFSTLEIQRTEQGDSAMYLCASSPPSGVSTDTQYFGPGTRLTVL.

The chain employs TRBV18 and TRBJ2-7; D gene uncertain. The CDR3 is 13 amino acids. The germline V gene encodes CDR1 KGHSH and CDR2 LQKENI. V was shortened by 2 bases and J by 0 bases, with 5 bases between the two germline ends. CDR3: CASSPEASYEQYF. The CDR3 region has the DNA TGTGCCAGCTCACCAGAGGCCTCCTACGAGCAGTACTTC.

Details on this clone: A read error may explain this, as a much larger clone is one base away. Other DNA sequences in the sample encode the same CDR3. The chain carries TRBV4-1 and TRBJ2-7, with 11 bases fitting TRBD1. V trimming: 0 bases; J trimming: 3 bases; junction bases outside the gene matches: 4. The germline gives CDR1 MGHRA, CDR2 YSYEKL. The CDR3 is 16 residues long. The CDR3 loop reads CASSQDRGTGGYEQYF. The DNA of the CDR3 is TGCGCCAGCAGCCAAGATCGGGGGACAGGGGGCTACGAGCAGTACTTC.

J is TRBJ2-3 and V is TRBV11-3; D perhaps matches TRBD1 (6 bases). Trimming removed 7 bases from V and 4 bases from J, with 27 bases in between. The germline V gene encodes CDR1 SGHNT and CDR2 YENEEA. There are 18 residues in the CDR3. The CDR3 nucleotides read TGTGCCAGCACCGACCAGTTTGGCAGGGGCCCGTCGCCAGATACGCAGTATTTT. Amino acids: CASTDQFGRGPSPDTQYF.

In its sample, this clone was seen a few times. This chain uses TRBV7-9 with TRBJ2-7, with D tentatively TRBD2 (6 bases). Germline V gene data show CDR1 as SEHNR and CDR2 as FQNEAQ (reference sequence). There are 15 residues in the CDR3. V gave up 3 bases and J gave up 2 bases, with 14 bases separating them. The CDR3 nucleotides are TGTGCCAGCAGCTTCAGCCCGGGAGACCCCTACGAGCAGTACTTC. Residues: CASSFSPGDPYEQYF.

CDR3: CASSVVAGGYNEQFF. CDR3 nucleotides: TGTGCCAGCAGCGTAGTAGCGGGAGGATACAATGAGCAGTTCTTC. The genes are TRBV9 and TRBJ2-1; 10 bases align to TRBD2. Germline V gene data show CDR1 as SGDLS and CDR2 as YYNGEE. The CDR3 loop spans 15 amino acids. J was trimmed by 4 bases and V by 0 bases; bases with no gene match: 1. Filled out from reference TRBV9 and TRBJ2-1, the complete variable domain reads DSGVTQTPKHLITATGQRVTLRCSPRSGDLSVYWYQQSLDQGLQFLIQYYNGEERAKGNILERFSAQQFPDLHSELNLSSLELGDSALYFCASSVVAGGYNEQFFGPGTRLTVL.

V and J are TRBV11-2 and TRBJ2-5; 9 bases agree with TRBD2. The length of the CDR3 is 14 residues. CDR1 and CDR2 (germline): SGHAT, FQNNGV. Trimming at V came to 5 bases and at J to 7 bases, leaving 8 bases not matched to a gene. CDR3 in DNA: TGTGCCAGCAGCCCAGCGGGAGGCCCCAGGACCCAGTACTTC. This translates into CASSPAGGPRTQYF.

This clone has only one observation. V usage is TRBV5-6 and J usage is TRBJ2-2, with 9 bases matching TRBD2. The CDR3 loop spans 16 amino acids. The V segment lost 0 bases and the J segment 2 bases; nucleotides outside the gene matches: 2. Germline loops: CDR1 SGHDT, CDR2 YYEEEE. CDR3 residues: CASSLGLAGNTGELFF. CDR3 DNA sequence: TGTGCCAGCAGCTTGGGTCTAGCGGGAAACACCGGGGAGCTGTTTTTT.

This clone appeared a single time. The CDR3 protein is CASSDPDSGEHQPQHF. Written as DNA, the CDR3 is TGTGCCAGCAGCGACCCCGACTCAGGGGAACATCAGCCCCAGCATTTT. The rearrangement joins TRBV7-9 to TRBJ1-5; tentative D call: TRBD1 (6 bases). Trimming pared 5 bases from V and 5 bases from J, leaving 19 bases between. This CDR3 has 16 amino acids. Germline loops: CDR1 SEHNR, CDR2 FQNEAQ (reference sequence).

This clone was counted only a few times. The chain is built from TRBV4-1 and TRBJ2-2; D is possibly TRBD1 (7 bases). Trimming stripped 2 bases from V and 1 base from J, with 8 bases between. CDR3 length: 15 residues. Germline V gives CDR1 MGHRA, CDR2 YSYEKL. The CDR3 is CASSQQGGNTGELFF. CDR3 coding DNA: TGCGCCAGCAGCCAACAGGGGGGGAACACCGGGGAGCTGTTTTTT.

The rearrangement links TRBV4-1 to TRBJ2-7; 12 nucleotides align to TRBD2. V lost 1 base and J lost 4; bases outside the gene matches: 2. CDR1 and CDR2 from the germline V gene are MGHRA and YSYEKL. CDR3 length equals 15 residues. The CDR3 nucleotides read TGCGCCAGCAGCCAAGGACTAGCGGGAGTGTACGAGCAGTACTTC. This encodes CASSQGLAGVYEQYF.

The CDR3 bases are TGTGCCAGCAGTTTACAAGGGGGACCCTACGAGCAGTACTTC. Amino acid sequence: CASSLQGGPYEQYF. The V and J genes are TRBV27 and TRBJ2-7, with D perhaps TRBD1 (6 bases). Germline assignment: CDR1 MNHEY and CDR2 SMNVEV (reference sequence). Trimming stripped 2 bases from V and 2 bases from J, with 10 bases between. CDR3 length equals 14 residues.

This clone was observed a handful of times. The rearrangement uses TRBV30 and TRBJ2-1; D may be TRBD1 (5 bases). The CDR3 loop spans 13 amino acids. CDR1 and CDR2 from the germline V gene are GTSNPN and SVGIG (reference sequence). The CDR3: CAVGPTSYNEQFF. As DNA, the CDR3 is TGTGCTGTGGGGCCTACCTCCTACAATGAGCAGTTCTTC.

This clone was found once. This sequence joins TRBV10-1 and TRBJ2-7; 14 positions match TRBD2. Germline lookup yields CDR1 WNHNN and CDR2 SYGVQD (reference sequence). Trimming took 3 bases from V and 3 from J; bases not matched to a gene: 4. The CDR3 consists of 16 residues. The CDR3, as DNA: TGCGCCAGCAGTGAAGGGACTAGCGGGAGCGGCTACGAGCAGTACTTC. Its protein is CASSEGTSGSGYEQYF.